This T cell receptor beta chain was retrieved from a study of T cell responses to AZD1222 COVID-19 vaccine. Study findings and constraints: Of spike-specific TCRs, nearly half reportedly target regions left unmutated in variants. The donor group comprised mostly white British people and more females; the analysis possibly underestimated clonal diversity. Only 5 or 6 individuals given AZD1222 were seropositive at baseline.

Profiled with immunoSEQ multiplex PCR; TCRdb holds only in-frame clones, not every one. The table records some 130,000 clones, around 89% of them present only once. Germline V CDR1 and CDR2: MNHEY, SMNVEV (reference sequence). With 4 bases removed from V and 7 bases from J, the gap between germline ends came to 14 bases. This CDR3 comprises 14 residues. With regard to this clone: The antigen remains undetermined.

This TCR derives from an adult who received the AZD1222 COVID-19 vaccine. This chain uses TRBV27 with TRBJ2-1, with no clear D. Specimen: peripheral blood, collected 28 days after the second AZD1222 dose. CDR3 DNA: TGTGCCAGCAGTTCGACCACCATCCGGAATGAGCAGTTCTTC. Its translation: CASSSTTIRNEQFF.